This TCR beta chain was found in a study of T cells in Graves' hyperthyroidism and ophthalmopathy. TCR beta CDR3 regions were amplified from RNA transcripts. During a first-round RT-PCR of the TCR CDR3, the HTBI primer set was used. Each CDR3 protein is one row after TCRdb ran MiXCR on the multiplex PCR reads. Here the sample spans 300,000 to 400,000 distinct CDR3 sequences, under 20% being singletons. The CDR3 loop spans 12 amino acids. V was shortened by 3 bases and J by 14 bases, with 16 bases between the two germline ends. CDR1 and CDR2 from the germline V gene are SNHLY and FYNNEI. Sample: blood. The chain joins TRBV2 to TRBJ2-5; weak D call: TRBD2 (5 bases). This TCR was sampled from a young man with Graves' ophthalmopathy. In DNA, the CDR3 is TGTGCCAGCAGTGAGTACCCGGGTCTAGCCTACTTC. Translation: CASSEYPGLAYF.